This T cell receptor beta chain was found in a study of blood T cell repertoires in COVID-19. Across the whole study: Material from acute and convalescent COVID-19 was sourced from the United States, Italy and Spain.

Original processing notes: From reference gene primer amplification, estimates of nucleated cell counts were derived. Data came from immunoSEQ multiplex PCR; TCRdb stores just in-frame clones and leaves some out. That table supplies the V and J calls and clone size; D and trimming were determined from the DNA. The table shows about 140,000 clones, with 84% occurring only once. Germline CDR1 and CDR2: MNHEY and SVGAGI. Trimming cost V 10 bases and J 8 bases; bases outside gene matches: 11. This CDR3 has 14 residues. Participants were placed into cohorts based on the clinical history they reported. The TCR was taken from a man in his fifties or sixties in a cohort exposed to, infected with or recovered from COVID-19 (not recorded which). The sequenced sample consisted of PBMCs or T cells enriched from blood (not recorded which). The gene calls are TRBV6-5 and TRBJ1-6; 7 bases map to TRBD1. CDR3 in amino acids: CATHAETGYSPLHF. The DNA of the CDR3 is TGTGCCACCCATGCGGAGACAGGGTATTCACCCCTCCACTTT.